This record covers a single T cell receptor beta chain. What it binds is not known. Trimming took 0 bases from V and 6 from J; bases not matched to a gene: 2. The CDR3 runs 14 residues. Germline V lookup: CDR1 SQVTM, CDR2 ANQGSEA. This record comes from a study of early T cells in non-severe SARS-CoV-2 infection. Overall study context: Investigators sequenced bulk RNA drawn from unsorted whole blood, and chains remained unpaired. Whole-study results and caveats: Lookups in VDJdb leaned toward anti-spike CD8 responses and missed private and CD4 specificities.

As part of library construction, unique molecular identifiers were attached to individual cDNA molecules. TCRdb called the 5' RACE reads again in MiXCR, with one record for every CDR3 protein. Altogether about 55,000 distinct CDR3 sequences are present, 14% to 15% being singletons, with the ten largest covering 10%. The sequence came from an adult who was a healthcare worker with PCR-confirmed SARS-CoV-2 infection or an uninfected control (not recorded which). Sequenced material: whole blood, taken at baseline. The chain couples TRBV29-1 to TRBJ1-4, with 9 bases that match TRBD1. As DNA, the CDR3 is TGCAGCGTTGAAGAGGGACAGGGCGATGAAAAACTGTTTTTT. It encodes CSVEEGQGDEKLFF.